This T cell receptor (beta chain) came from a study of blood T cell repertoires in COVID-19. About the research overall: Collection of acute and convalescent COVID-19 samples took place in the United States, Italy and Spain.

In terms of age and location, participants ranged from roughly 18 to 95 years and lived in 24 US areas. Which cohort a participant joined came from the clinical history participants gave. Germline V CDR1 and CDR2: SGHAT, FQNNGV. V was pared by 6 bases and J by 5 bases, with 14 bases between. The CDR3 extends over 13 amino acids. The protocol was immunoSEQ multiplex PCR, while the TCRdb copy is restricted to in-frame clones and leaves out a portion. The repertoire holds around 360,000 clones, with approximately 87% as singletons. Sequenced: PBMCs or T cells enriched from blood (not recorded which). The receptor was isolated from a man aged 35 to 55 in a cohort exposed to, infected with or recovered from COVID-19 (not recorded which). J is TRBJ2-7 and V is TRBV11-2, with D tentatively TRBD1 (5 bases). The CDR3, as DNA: TGTGCCAGCAGACCCACAGGTGGCCACGAGCAGTACTTC. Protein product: CASRPTGGHEQYF.